A selection of T cell receptor beta chains follows, all from one sample in a study of OX40 agonist ivuxolimab in advanced cancers. Assay used: immunoSEQ multiplex PCR; TCRdb lists only in-frame clones, some missing. The sample holds about 48,000 clones, about 90% seen once. Sequenced here: CD4+ or CD8+ T cells sorted from blood, sampled in a trial of the OX40 agonist ivuxolimab. The origin of the receptors is an adult with an advanced solid tumor such as melanoma, head and neck, liver or kidney cancer. Both conserved end residues are part of each CDR3. Fields, in order: D gene, J gene, clone size, V gene, CDR3 protein, CDR3 DNA. A D gene is named only where the DNA matches it firmly. The listing skips clone size in some rows; elsewhere it reads once, few, many or a size class.

>.|TRBJ2-5|.|TRBV12-2
CASRLGKREQETQYF
TGTGCAAGTCGCTTAGGTAAGCGGGAGCAAGAGACCCAGTACTTC
>.|TRBJ1-2|few|TRBV7-2
CASSLVLGASELNYGYTF
TGTGCCAGCAGCTTAGTTTTGGGGGCCTCCGAACTTAACTATGGCTACACCTTC
>.|TRBJ2-1|.|TRBV28
CASSPESGEQFF
TGTGCCAGCAGTCCGGAAAGCGGGGAGCAGTTCTTC
>.|TRBJ1-1|once|TRBV28
CASSPPREPSEAFF
TGTGCCAGCAGTCCCCCCAGGGAGCCTAGTGAAGCTTTCTTT
>.|TRBJ2-5|few|TRBV28
CASSSSQETQYF
TGTGCCAGCAGTTCTAGCCAAGAGACCCAGTACTTC
>.|TRBJ1-5|.|TRBV27
CASIIRGGDQPQHF
TGTGCCAGCATCATTAGGGGGGGGGACCAGCCCCAGCATTTT
>.|TRBJ1-5|.|TRBV6-6
CASSYTTLRGQPQHF
TGTGCCAGCAGTTACACGACCCTCCGGGGCCAGCCCCAGCATTTT
>.|TRBJ2-7|.|TRBV27
CASSLLSLTGRASEQYF
TGTGCCAGCAGTCTACTATCTCTGACAGGGAGGGCATCCGAGCAGTACTTC
>TRBD2|TRBJ2-7|.|TRBV2
CASSEGGGVYEQYF
TGTGCCAGCAGTGAAGGTGGGGGGGTCTACGAGCAGTACTTC
>.|TRBJ2-3|.|TRBV6-5
CASSYYLGVPDTQYF
TGTGCCAGCAGTTATTACTTGGGGGTTCCAGATACGCAGTATTTT
>.|TRBJ1-5|.|TRBV11-2
CASSRDVNQPQHF
TGTGCCAGCAGCCGCGACGTCAATCAGCCCCAGCATTTT
>.|TRBJ1-1|.|TRBV5-4
CASSFFPEDNTEAFF
TGTGCCAGCAGCTTCTTCCCGGAGGACAACACTGAAGCTTTCTTT
>TRBD1|TRBJ1-6|.|TRBV5-8
CASSYRTGSDSPLHF
TGTGCCAGCAGCTACCGGACAGGGAGCGACTCACCCCTCCACTTT
>.|TRBJ2-2|.|TRBV5-4
CASIAKGGELFF
TGTGCCAGCATCGCTAAGGGCGGGGAGCTGTTTTTT
>.|TRBJ2-3|.|TRBV9
CASSALSWFTDTQYF
TGTGCCAGCAGCGCTCTTTCCTGGTTTACAGATACGCAGTATTTT
>.|TRBJ2-2|.|TRBV21-1
CASRKKEGRLAGPANTGELFF
TGTGCCAGCAGAAAAAAGGAAGGCCGACTAGCGGGGCCGGCGAACACCGGGGAGCTGTTTTTT
>TRBD1|TRBJ2-7|.|TRBV6-1
CASSEWQGVGYEQYF
TGTGCCAGCAGTGAATGGCAGGGGGTTGGCTACGAGCAGTACTTC
>.|TRBJ2-4|.|TRBV28
CASSHTGPVYF
TGTGCCAGCAGTCATACTGGACCCGTGTACTTC
>.|TRBJ2-7|.|TRBV5-6
CASSYQGGNPYEQYF
TGTGCCAGCAGTTATCAGGGGGGGAATCCCTACGAGCAGTACTTC
>.|TRBJ2-5|.|TRBV28
CAACTSRGETQYF
TGTGCCGCCTGTACTAGTAGAGGAGAGACCCAGTACTTC
>TRBD2|TRBJ2-2|.|TRBV10-2
CASRLAGTTGELFF
TGCGCCAGCAGACTAGCGGGGACTACCGGGGAGCTGTTTTTT
>.|TRBJ2-5|.|TRBV6-1
CASSERAGANLETQYF
TGTGCCAGCAGTGAAAGGGCAGGGGCGAACTTAGAGACCCAGTACTTC
>TRBD2|TRBJ2-3|.|TRBV5-1
CASSIRTSGGADTQYF
TGCGCCAGCAGCATAAGGACTAGCGGGGGGGCAGATACGCAGTATTTT
>TRBD2|TRBJ2-5|.|TRBV4-2
CASSPFAAGGQETQYF
TGTGCCAGCAGCCCCTTTGCCGCGGGGGGGCAGGAGACCCAGTACTTC
>.|TRBJ2-5|.|TRBV6-4
CASSEEYRDFQETQYF
TGTGCCAGCAGTGAGGAGTACAGAGACTTCCAAGAGACCCAGTACTTC
>.|TRBJ1-2|.|TRBV6-5
CASYPRRAGYGYTF
TGTGCCAGCTACCCCCGTAGGGCGGGTTATGGCTACACCTTC
>TRBD1|TRBJ1-5|.|TRBV30
CAWSPGQGNQPQHF
TGTGCCTGGAGCCCCGGACAGGGAAATCAGCCCCAGCATTTT
>TRBD1|TRBJ1-2|.|TRBV27
CASSIRTGADYGYTF
TGTGCCAGCAGTATCCGAACAGGGGCGGACTATGGCTACACCTTC
>.|TRBJ2-7|.|TRBV27
CASSFSGHEQYF
TGTGCCAGCAGTTTTTCAGGGCACGAGCAGTACTTC
>TRBD2|TRBJ2-1|.|TRBV7-9
CASSIEGLAGGIYYNEQFF
TGTGCCAGCAGCATAGAGGGACTAGCGGGGGGAATTTACTACAATGAGCAGTTCTTC
>TRBD1|TRBJ2-1|.|TRBV25-1
CASGRQGTRNEQFF
TGTGCCAGCGGGCGACAGGGCACAAGAAATGAGCAGTTCTTC
>TRBD1|TRBJ2-1|once|TRBV19
CASSITGQGYNEQFF
TGTGCCAGTAGTATCACGGGACAGGGCTACAATGAGCAGTTCTTC
>TRBD1|TRBJ2-7|.|TRBV5-4
CASSSTGGIYEQYF
TGTGCCAGCAGCTCGACAGGGGGAATATACGAGCAGTACTTC
>.|TRBJ2-3|.|TRBV5-1
CASSLAGGTDTQYF
TGCGCCAGCAGCTTGGCAGGGGGCACAGATACGCAGTATTTT
>TRBD2|TRBJ2-7|.|TRBV11-3
CASSPGTSGLNEQYF
TGTGCCAGCAGCCCAGGGACTAGCGGTCTCAACGAGCAGTACTTC
>.|TRBJ1-3|.|TRBV4-1
CASSQYAGNTIYF
TGCGCCAGCAGCCAATACGCTGGAAACACCATATATTTT
>TRBD2|TRBJ2-3|.|TRBV27
CASRRLAGGLDTQYF
TGTGCCAGCAGACGACTAGCGGGGGGACTAGATACGCAGTATTTT
>TRBD1|TRBJ1-2|.|TRBV28
CASSFRQGATHGYTF
TGTGCCAGCAGTTTTAGGCAGGGGGCAACTCATGGCTACACCTTC
>.|TRBJ1-2|few|TRBV4-1
CASSHKQSNYGYTF
TGCGCCAGCAGCCACAAACAGAGTAACTATGGCTACACCTTC
>TRBD1|TRBJ2-7|.|TRBV2
CAGGTGSAYEQYF
TGTGCCGGAGGGACAGGGTCCGCCTACGAGCAGTACTTC
>TRBD1|TRBJ1-1|.|TRBV7-9
CASSLVRQGFTNTEAFF
TGTGCCAGCAGCTTAGTTAGACAGGGTTTCACTAACACTGAAGCTTTCTTT
>TRBD2|TRBJ2-1|.|TRBV9
CASSPRTSGGANNEQFF
TGTGCCAGCAGCCCGCGGACTAGCGGGGGCGCCAACAATGAGCAGTTCTTC
>TRBD2|TRBJ2-2|once|TRBV7-9
CASSPSGAKEIGELFF
TGTGCCAGCAGCCCTAGCGGGGCCAAAGAAATCGGGGAGCTGTTTTTT
>.|TRBJ1-2|once|TRBV7-2
CASSLSLPGSPNYGYTF
TGTGCCAGCAGCTTATCCTTGCCGGGTTCCCCTAACTATGGCTACACCTTC
>.|TRBJ1-2|.|TRBV4-1
CASSRTVVYGYTF
TGCGCCAGCAGCCGGACAGTAGTCTATGGCTACACCTTC
>.|TRBJ1-1|many|TRBV29-1
CSALHLEGLNTEAFF
TGCAGCGCACTACATTTGGAGGGGCTGAACACTGAAGCTTTCTTT
>.|TRBJ2-3|.|TRBV7-2
CASSSPYSTDTQYF
TGTGCCAGCAGCTCCCCCTATAGCACAGATACGCAGTATTTT
>.|TRBJ2-1|.|TRBV11-1
CASSLVRFDLNEQFF
TGTGCCAGCAGCTTAGTAAGGTTCGACCTTAATGAGCAGTTCTTC
>.|TRBJ1-3|.|TRBV10-3
CAISDPGGENTIYF
TGTGCCATCAGTGATCCGGGGGGGGAAAACACCATATATTTT
>.|TRBJ1-2|medium-sized|TRBV19
CATRGYYGYTF
TGTGCCACCCGGGGCTACTATGGCTACACCTTC
>TRBD2|TRBJ2-7|.|TRBV5-8
CASSPRGVYEQYF
TGTGCCAGCAGCCCCCGGGGGGTCTACGAGCAGTACTTC
>.|TRBJ2-1|.|TRBV29-1
CSVEWAMEQFF
TGCAGCGTTGAGTGGGCTATGGAGCAGTTCTTC
>.|TRBJ2-1|.|TRBV30
CAWSRGGNNEQFF
TGTGCCTGGAGTCGTGGGGGGAACAATGAGCAGTTCTTC
>.|TRBJ2-5|once|TRBV7-9
CASSLDGGSMETQYF
TGTGCCAGCAGCTTAGACGGGGGTAGTATGGAGACCCAGTACTTC
>.|TRBJ2-3|.|TRBV7-8
CASSLGTSLDTQYF
TGTGCCAGCAGCTTAGGGACGAGTCTAGATACGCAGTATTTT
>TRBD1|TRBJ1-4|.|TRBV7-9
CASSPTGAREKLFF
TGTGCCAGCAGCCCAACAGGGGCGCGGGAAAAACTGTTTTTT
>TRBD1|TRBJ2-7|.|TRBV7-3
CASSLGQGDYEQYF
TGTGCCAGCAGCTTAGGACAGGGGGACTACGAGCAGTACTTC
>TRBD1|TRBJ2-5|.|TRBV5-1
CATAEQGMETQYF
TGCGCCACCGCCGAACAGGGGATGGAGACCCAGTACTTC
>.|TRBJ2-7|.|TRBV6-5
CASSPGEVAYEQYF
TGTGCCAGCAGTCCCGGGGAAGTGGCCTACGAGCAGTACTTC